Below are 4 T cell receptor beta chains sequenced from a single sample in a study of T cell responses to AZD1222 COVID-19 vaccine. The repertoire was sequenced with immunoSEQ multiplex PCR; TCRdb's copy has only in-frame clones and lacks some. The sample includes some 150,000 clones, roughly 85% of them seen just once. The material sequenced was peripheral blood, taken 28 days after the second dose of the MenACWY control vaccine. The source is an adult who received the MenACWY meningococcal vaccine as a control.

V usage is TRBV10-2 and J usage is TRBJ1-1, with 12 bases fitting TRBD1. V dropped 5 bases and J dropped 5; count of bases not matched to a gene: 9. There are 16 residues in the CDR3. Germline CDR1 WSHSY, CDR2 SAAADI. The CDR3 DNA reads as TGCGCCAGCAGTCTGGGACAGGGGGCTCTACAGACTGAAGCTTTCTTT. This codes for CASSLGQGALQTEAFF.

CDR3 bases: TGTGCCAGCAGTGAAGGTCGGAGGGGGGCATTGCCCTATGGCTACACCTTC. It encodes CASSEGRRGALPYGYTF. The chain uses TRBV6-1 and TRBJ1-2; TRBD1 is a possible D gene (6 bases). V lost 1 base and J lost 4, with 19 bases in between. Germline-derived CDR1 and CDR2 are MNHNS and SASEGT. This CDR3 comprises 17 residues.

The DNA of the CDR3 is TGTGCCAGCAGCCGAAAGTCCATACAAGAGACCCAGTACTTC. Translated: CASSRKSIQETQYF. This chain uses TRBV3-1 (or the pseudogene TRBV3-2) with TRBJ2-5; D uncertain. The CDR3 is made up of 14 amino acids. The V end lost 4 bases, the J end lost 2 bases, and 11 bases lay between the germline ends. Germline values: CDR1 LGHDT, CDR2 YNNKEL (reference sequence).

This clone showed up just once. The chain recombines TRBV28 with TRBJ1-1; 9 bases fit TRBD1. V lost 4 bases to trimming and J lost 11 bases; unmatched junction nucleotides: 5. This CDR3 is built from 12 residues. The germline V gene encodes CDR1 MDHEN and CDR2 SYDVKM. CDR3 coding DNA: TGTGCCAGCAGTTCCACAGACAGGGGGGCTTTCTTT. This sequence encodes CASSSTDRGAFF.